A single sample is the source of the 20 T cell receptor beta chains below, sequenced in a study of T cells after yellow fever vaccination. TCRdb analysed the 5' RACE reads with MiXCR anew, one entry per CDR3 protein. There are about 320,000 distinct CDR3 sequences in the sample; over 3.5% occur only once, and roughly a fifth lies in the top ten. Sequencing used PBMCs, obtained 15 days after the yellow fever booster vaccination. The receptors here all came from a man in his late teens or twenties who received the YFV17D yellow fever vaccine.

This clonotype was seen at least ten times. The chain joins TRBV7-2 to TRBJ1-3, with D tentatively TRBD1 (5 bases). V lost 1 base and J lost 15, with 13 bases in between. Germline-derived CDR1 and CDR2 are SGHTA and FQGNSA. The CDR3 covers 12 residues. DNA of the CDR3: TGTGCCAGCAGCTTAGTCGTGACAGACTCATATTTT. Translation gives CASSLVVTDSYF.

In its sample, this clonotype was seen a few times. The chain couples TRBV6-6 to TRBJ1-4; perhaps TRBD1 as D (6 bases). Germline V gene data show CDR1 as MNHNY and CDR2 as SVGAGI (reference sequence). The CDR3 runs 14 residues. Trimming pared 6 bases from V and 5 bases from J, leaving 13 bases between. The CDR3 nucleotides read TGTGCCAGCAGCCCGACAGGAGACAATGAAAAACTGTTTTTT. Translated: CASSPTGDNEKLFF.

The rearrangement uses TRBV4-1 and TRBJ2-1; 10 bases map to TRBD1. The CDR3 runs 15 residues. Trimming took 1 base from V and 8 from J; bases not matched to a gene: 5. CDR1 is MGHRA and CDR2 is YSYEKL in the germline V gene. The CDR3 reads CASSQAGTGVYEQFF. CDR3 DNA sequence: TGCGCCAGCAGCCAAGCTGGGACAGGGGTTTATGAGCAGTTCTTC.

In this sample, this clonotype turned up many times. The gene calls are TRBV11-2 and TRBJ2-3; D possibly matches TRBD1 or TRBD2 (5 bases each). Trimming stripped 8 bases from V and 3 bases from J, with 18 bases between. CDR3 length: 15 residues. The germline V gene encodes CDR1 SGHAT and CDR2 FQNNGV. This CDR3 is CASARGQGSTDTQYF. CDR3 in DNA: TGTGCCAGCGCCCGCGGGCAGGGTTCAACAGATACGCAGTATTTT.

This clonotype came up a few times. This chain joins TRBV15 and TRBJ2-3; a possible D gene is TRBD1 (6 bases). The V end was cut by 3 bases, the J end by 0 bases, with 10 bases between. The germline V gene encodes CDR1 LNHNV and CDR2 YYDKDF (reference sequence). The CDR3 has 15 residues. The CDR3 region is CATSRDRISTDTQYF. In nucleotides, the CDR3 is TGTGCCACCAGCAGGGACAGAATAAGCACAGATACGCAGTATTTT.

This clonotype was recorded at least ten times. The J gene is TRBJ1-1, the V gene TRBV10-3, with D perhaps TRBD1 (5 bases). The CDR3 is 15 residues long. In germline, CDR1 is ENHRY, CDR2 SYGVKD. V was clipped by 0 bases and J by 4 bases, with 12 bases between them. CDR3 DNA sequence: TGTGCCATCAGTGAGTCGCGGGGCGGGGGCACTGAAGCTTTCTTT. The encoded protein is CAISESRGGGTEAFF.

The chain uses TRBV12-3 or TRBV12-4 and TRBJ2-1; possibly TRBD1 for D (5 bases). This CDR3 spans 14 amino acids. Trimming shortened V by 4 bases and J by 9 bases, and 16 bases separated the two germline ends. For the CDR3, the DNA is TGTGCCAGCAGTTCGCAGGGATCTCCGGGTGAGCAGTTCTTC. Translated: CASSSQGSPGEQFF.

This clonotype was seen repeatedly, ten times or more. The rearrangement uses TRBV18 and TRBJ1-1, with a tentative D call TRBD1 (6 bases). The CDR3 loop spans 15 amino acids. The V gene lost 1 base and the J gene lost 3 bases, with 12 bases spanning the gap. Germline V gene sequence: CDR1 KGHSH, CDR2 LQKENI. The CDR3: CASSPRTQGHTEAFF. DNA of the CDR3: TGTGCCAGCTCACCACGAACACAGGGACACACTGAAGCTTTCTTT.

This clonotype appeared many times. For the CDR3, the DNA is TGCGCCAGCAGCCAAAGGGCCGTCCAGCGGGGGATTGACGGGGAGCTGTTTTTT. Its protein is CASSQRAVQRGIDGELFF. The chain joins TRBV4-3 to TRBJ2-2; 8 bases align to TRBD2. From germline, CDR1 is LGHNA and CDR2 YSLEER. V dropped 2 bases and J dropped 7; count of bases not matched to a gene: 15. This CDR3 contains 18 residues.

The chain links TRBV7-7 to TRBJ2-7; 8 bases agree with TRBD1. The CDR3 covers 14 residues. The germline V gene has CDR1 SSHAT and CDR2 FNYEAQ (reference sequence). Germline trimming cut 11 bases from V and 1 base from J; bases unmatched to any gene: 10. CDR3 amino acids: CAGEDRVLSYEQYF. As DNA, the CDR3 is TGTGCCGGAGAGGACAGGGTCCTGTCCTACGAGCAGTACTTC.

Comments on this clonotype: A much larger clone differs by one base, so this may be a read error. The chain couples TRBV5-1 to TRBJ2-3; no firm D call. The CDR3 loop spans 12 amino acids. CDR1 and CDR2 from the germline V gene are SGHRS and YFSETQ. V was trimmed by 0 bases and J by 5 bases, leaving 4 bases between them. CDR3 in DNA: TGCGCCAGCAGCTTGGACAAAGATACGCAGTATTTT. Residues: CASSLDKDTQYF.

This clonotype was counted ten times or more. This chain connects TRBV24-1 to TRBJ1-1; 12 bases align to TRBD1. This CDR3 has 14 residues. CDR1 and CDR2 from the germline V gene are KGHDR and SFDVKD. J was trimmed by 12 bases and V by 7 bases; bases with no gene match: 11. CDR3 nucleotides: TGTGCCACCAGGGGGACCGGGACAGGGGGCGAGTCTTTCTTT. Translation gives CATRGTGTGGESFF.

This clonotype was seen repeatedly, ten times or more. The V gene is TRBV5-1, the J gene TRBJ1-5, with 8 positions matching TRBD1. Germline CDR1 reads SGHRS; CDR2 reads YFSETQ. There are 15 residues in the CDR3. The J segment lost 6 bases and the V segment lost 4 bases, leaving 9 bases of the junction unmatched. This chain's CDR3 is CASSKTGDHGQPQHF. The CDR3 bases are TGCGCCAGCAGCAAGACAGGGGATCACGGTCAGCCCCAGCATTTT. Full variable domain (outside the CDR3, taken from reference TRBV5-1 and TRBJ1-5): KAGVTQTPRYLIKTRGQQVTLSCSPISGHRSVSWYQQTPGQGLQFLFEYFSETQRNKGNFPGRFSGRQFSNSRSEMNVSTLELGDSALYLCASSKTGDHGQPQHFGDGTRLSIL.

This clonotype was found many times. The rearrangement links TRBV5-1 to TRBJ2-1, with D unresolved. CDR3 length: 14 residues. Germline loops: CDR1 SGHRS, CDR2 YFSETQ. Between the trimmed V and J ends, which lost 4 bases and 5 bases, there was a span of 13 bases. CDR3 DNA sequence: TGCGCCAGCAGCCGCCCAGAGGCCGACAATGAGCAGTTCTTC. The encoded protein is CASSRPEADNEQFF. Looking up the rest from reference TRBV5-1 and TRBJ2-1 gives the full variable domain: KAGVTQTPRYLIKTRGQQVTLSCSPISGHRSVSWYQQTPGQGLQFLFEYFSETQRNKGNFPGRFSGRQFSNSRSEMNVSTLELGDSALYLCASSRPEADNEQFFGPGTRLTVL.

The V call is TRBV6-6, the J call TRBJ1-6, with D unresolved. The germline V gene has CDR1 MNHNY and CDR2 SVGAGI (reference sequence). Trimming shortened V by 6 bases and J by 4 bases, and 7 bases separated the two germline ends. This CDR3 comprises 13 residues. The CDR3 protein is CASRIDYNSPLHF. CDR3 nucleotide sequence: TGTGCCAGCAGAATCGATTATAATTCACCCCTCCACTTT.

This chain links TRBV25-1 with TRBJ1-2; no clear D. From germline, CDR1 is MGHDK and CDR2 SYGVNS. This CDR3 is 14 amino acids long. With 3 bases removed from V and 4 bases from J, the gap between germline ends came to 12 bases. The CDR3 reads CASSEVGLTYGYTF. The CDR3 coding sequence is TGTGCCAGCAGTGAGGTCGGGCTTACCTATGGCTACACCTTC.

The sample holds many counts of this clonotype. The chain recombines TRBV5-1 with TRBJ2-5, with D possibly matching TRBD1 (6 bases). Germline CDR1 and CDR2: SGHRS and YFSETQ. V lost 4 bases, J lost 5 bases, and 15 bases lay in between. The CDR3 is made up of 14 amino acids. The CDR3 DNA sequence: TGCGCCAGCAGCGGGGGCGTTATGTCGGAGACCCAGTACTTC. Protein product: CASSGGVMSETQYF. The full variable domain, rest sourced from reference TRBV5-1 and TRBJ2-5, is KAGVTQTPRYLIKTRGQQVTLSCSPISGHRSVSWYQQTPGQGLQFLFEYFSETQRNKGNFPGRFSGRQFSNSRSEMNVSTLELGDSALYLCASSGGVMSETQYFGPGTRLLVL.

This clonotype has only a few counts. The CDR3 is CASSLQTETQYF. DNA of the CDR3: TGTGCCAGCAGCCTCCAAACAGAGACCCAGTACTTC. V is TRBV6-6 and J is TRBJ2-5; D remains ambiguous. The CDR3 is 12 amino acids. V was shortened by 6 bases and J by 4 bases, with 9 bases between the two germline ends. Germline V gives CDR1 MNHNY, CDR2 SVGAGI (reference sequence).

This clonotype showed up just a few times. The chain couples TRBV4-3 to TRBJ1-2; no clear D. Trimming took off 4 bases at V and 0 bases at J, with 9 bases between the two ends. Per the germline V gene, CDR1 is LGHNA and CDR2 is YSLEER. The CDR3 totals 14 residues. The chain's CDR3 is CASSRESSNYGYTF. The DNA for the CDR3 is TGCGCCAGCAGCCGGGAGAGCTCTAACTATGGCTACACCTTC.

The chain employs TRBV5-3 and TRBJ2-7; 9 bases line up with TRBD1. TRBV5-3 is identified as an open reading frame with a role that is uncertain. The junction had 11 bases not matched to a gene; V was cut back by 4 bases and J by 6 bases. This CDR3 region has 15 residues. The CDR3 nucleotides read TGTGCCAGAAGCAACGGGACAGGGTGTCTTCCCGAGCAGTACGTC. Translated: CARSNGTGCLPEQYV.